Below are 19 T cell receptor beta chains sequenced from a single sample in a study of CD8+ T cells in alopecia areata. Documented treatment: oral pan-JAK inhibitor, 5-10 mg twice daily. As the sequencing template, cDNA was produced by extracting RNA and reverse transcribing it. The assay was immunoSEQ multiplex PCR, and TCRdb's table has in-frame clones only and misses some. The data hold 120,000 or so clones, with 60% to 65% observed a single time. Source: CD4+ T cells sorted from blood, taken at week 4, from a patient treated with tofacitinib. The receptor set was obtained from a human donor with alopecia areata.

V gene TRBV7-3 combines with J gene TRBJ2-7, with 10 bases lining up with TRBD1. Germline V CDR1 and CDR2: SGHTA, FQGTGA. This CDR3 is 15 amino acids long. Unmatched junction bases numbered 6, after V lost 2 bases and J lost 5 bases. The CDR3 here is CASSLDWTGGNEQYF. The CDR3 DNA follows: TGTGCCAGCAGCTTAGACTGGACAGGGGGGAACGAGCAGTACTTC.

The chain has TRBV9 and TRBJ1-1; 8 bases map to TRBD1. V lost 3 bases, J lost 5 bases, and 12 bases stayed unmatched. CDR3 length: 16 amino acids. Germline-derived CDR1 and CDR2 are SGDLS and YYNGEE. CDR3 sequence (DNA): TGTGCCAGCAGCGCGACCCCCGGGACAGGCACGACTGAAGCTTTCTTT. It yields the protein CASSATPGTGTTEAFF.

Sample share makes this clone medium-sized. The rearrangement joins TRBV4-3 to TRBJ2-7, with 9 bases that match TRBD2. This CDR3 has 14 amino acids. Germline CDR1 and CDR2: LGHNA and YSLEER. V dropped 1 base and J dropped 2; count of bases not matched to a gene: 0. DNA of the CDR3: TGCGCCAGCAGCCAAGGGACTAGCGCCTACGAGCAGTACTTC. This codes for CASSQGTSAYEQYF.

The rearrangement joins TRBV7-2 to TRBJ2-6, with D unclear. Looked up from germline, CDR1 is SGHTA and CDR2 is FQGNSA. The CDR3 spans 16 residues. With 0 bases removed from V and 0 bases from J, the gap between germline ends came to 6 bases. The CDR3 nucleotides are TGTGCCAGCAGCTTAGCTTCCGGCTCTGGGGCCAACGTCCTGACTTTC. It translates to CASSLASGSGANVLTF.

This chain joins TRBV28 and TRBJ2-1, with D unresolved. Germline CDR1 reads MDHEN; CDR2 reads SYDVKM. This CDR3 is built from 11 residues. V lost 0 bases and J lost 10, with 4 bases in between. In nucleotides, the CDR3 is TGTGCCAGCAGTTTATGGGCAGAGCAGTTCTTC. Translating it yields CASSLWAEQFF. The variable domain in full, with the rest retrieved from reference TRBV28 and TRBJ2-1, is DVKVTQSSRYLVKRTGEKVFLECVQDMDHENMFWYRQDPGLGLRLIYFSYDVKMKEKGDIPEGYSVSREKKERFSLILESASTNQTSMYLCASSLWAEQFFGPGTRLTVL.

The chain carries TRBV18 and TRBJ1-1; 7 bases line up with TRBD1. There are 15 residues in the CDR3. V shed 3 bases and J 3 bases; nucleotides not matched to a gene: 7. The germline V gene encodes CDR1 KGHSH and CDR2 LQKENI. Here the CDR3 DNA reads TGTGCCAGCTCACCGGCGACAGGGTACGACACTGAAGCTTTCTTT. Protein sequence: CASSPATGYDTEAFF.

The J gene is TRBJ2-5, the V gene TRBV7-3; maybe TRBD2 (5 bases). Trimming removed 5 bases at V and 6 bases at J, with 13 bases between. Germline-derived CDR1 and CDR2 are SGHTA and FQGTGA. The CDR3 has 13 residues. CDR3 coding DNA: TGTGCCAGCAGCGACGCGGGTGGGAAGACCCAGTACTTC. Its translation: CASSDAGGKTQYF.

This chain links TRBV7-3 with TRBJ2-5; tentatively, D is TRBD1 (6 bases). The ends were cut back, 4 bases at V and 3 bases at J, with 15 bases in the middle. The CDR3 is made up of 15 amino acids. CDR1 is SGHTA and CDR2 is FQGTGA in the germline V gene. The CDR3: CASSSTGTRKETQYF. Here the CDR3 DNA reads TGTGCCAGCAGCTCAACCGGGACAAGGAAAGAGACCCAGTACTTC.

The chain couples TRBV29-1 to TRBJ2-4, with a weak D call TRBD2 (5 bases). This CDR3 spans 13 amino acids. Trimming stripped 4 bases from V and 7 bases from J, with 14 bases between. The germline gives CDR1 SQVTM, CDR2 ANQGSEA. Written as DNA, the CDR3 is TGCAGCGTTGCCTCTAGACGCGGGAACATTCAGTACTTC. This encodes CSVASRRGNIQYF.

V is TRBV9 and J is TRBJ1-2; D call uncertain. Germline CDR1 and CDR2: SGDLS and YYNGEE. The CDR3 runs to 15 residues. The V gene lost 0 bases and the J gene lost 0 bases, with 9 bases spanning the gap. The CDR3 DNA sequence: TGTGCCAGCAGCGTAGATCCAGGAACTAACTATGGCTACACCTTC. Translating gives CASSVDPGTNYGYTF.

The chain employs TRBV11-2 and TRBJ2-1; D may be TRBD2 (5 bases). The CDR3 runs to 15 residues. Germline V CDR1 and CDR2: SGHAT, FQNNGV. V was trimmed by 5 bases and J by 9 bases, leaving 20 bases between them. CDR3 in amino acids: CASSRPTRPGGEQFF. CDR3 nucleotide sequence: TGTGCCAGCAGCAGGCCTACTAGGCCGGGCGGTGAGCAGTTCTTC.

The genes are TRBV5-1 and TRBJ2-7; TRBD2 matches 11 bases. With V trimmed by 0 bases and J by 6 bases, 8 bases remained unmatched. CDR1 is SGHRS and CDR2 is YFSETQ in the germline V gene. This CDR3 is built from 16 residues. The CDR3 spells CASSLGSGRAGGEQYF. The CDR3 DNA sequence: TGCGCCAGCAGCTTGGGTAGCGGGAGGGCCGGAGGCGAGCAGTACTTC.

This clone appeared a few times. The J gene is TRBJ1-2, the V gene TRBV19; D unresolved. Germline loops: CDR1 LNHDA, CDR2 SQIVND (reference sequence). Deletions cut 3 bases from V and 8 bases from J, with 10 bases between. The CDR3 is 12 residues long. The DNA of the CDR3 is TGTGCCAGTAGTATGACCGCCTGGGGCTACACCTTC. Translating it yields CASSMTAWGYTF.

The chain recombines TRBV7-2 with TRBJ1-5; D remains unclear. V lost 1 base and J 1 base, leaving 8 bases between the germline ends. The CDR3 covers 15 residues. Germline-derived CDR1 and CDR2 are SGHTA and FQGNSA. The CDR3 loop reads CASSLDSASNQPQHF. Here the CDR3 DNA reads TGTGCCAGCAGCTTAGACTCGGCGAGCAATCAGCCCCAGCATTTT.

The V call is TRBV19, the J call TRBJ2-6; D not resolved. Trimming shortened V by 2 bases and J by 0 bases, and 5 bases separated the two germline ends. The CDR3 is 15 amino acids. CDR1 and CDR2 from the germline V gene are LNHDA and SQIVND (reference sequence). The CDR3 DNA is TGTGCCAGTAGTATAAGCCACTCTGGGGCCAACGTCCTGACTTTC. Its protein product is CASSISHSGANVLTF.

The DNA of the CDR3 is TGTGCCAGCAGTTTAGGTGGCAGAAGGCCCTACGAGCAGTACTTC. It is translated as CASSLGGRRPYEQYF. The gene calls are TRBV27 and TRBJ2-7; D is undetermined. Trimming took 2 bases from V and 2 from J, leaving 13 bases between them. Germline CDR1 and CDR2: MNHEY and SMNVEV (reference sequence). The CDR3 loop spans 15 amino acids.

The chain links TRBV6-5 to TRBJ2-1, with 11 bases lining up with TRBD2. Germline V gene sequence: CDR1 MNHEY, CDR2 SVGAGI. V was clipped by 5 bases and J by 7 bases; unmatched bases: 1. CDR3 length equals 13 residues. The CDR3 protein is CASSRLAGNEQFF. As DNA, the CDR3 is TGTGCCAGCAGTAGACTAGCGGGGAATGAGCAGTTCTTC.

The count of this clone is one. The rearrangement joins TRBV6-5 to TRBJ2-1; weak D call: TRBD1 (6 bases). The CDR3 runs to 14 residues. The germline V and J ends were trimmed by 5 bases and 4 bases, with 12 bases remaining between them. CDR1 is MNHEY, CDR2 SVGAGI, per germline. In nucleotides, the CDR3 is TGTGCCAGCAGTGATGGACAGAGATACAATGAGCAGTTCTTC. Amino acids: CASSDGQRYNEQFF.

This chain connects TRBV5-1 to TRBJ2-6; D is perhaps TRBD1 (6 bases). CDR1 is SGHRS, CDR2 YFSETQ, per germline. V dropped 0 bases and J dropped 2 bases, with 15 bases sitting between them. This CDR3 region has 18 residues. CDR3 nucleotides: TGCGCCAGCAGCTTGGCGTCAGGGGCTCTCCCTGGGGCCAACGTCCTGACTTTC. It is translated as CASSLASGALPGANVLTF.